The 18 T cell receptor beta chains reported below all come from one sample, sequenced in a study of blood T cell repertoires in COVID-19. The assay was immunoSEQ multiplex PCR, and TCRdb's table has in-frame clones only and misses some. The data contain roughly 93,000 clones, roughly 80% of them singletons. Sequenced material: peripheral blood. These receptors came from a woman over 75 with acute or convalescent COVID-19.

This rearrangement joins TRBV6-6 to TRBJ1-4; 9 nucleotides align to TRBD1. J gave up 7 bases and V 6 bases, and 6 bases lay outside the gene matches. This CDR3 region has 14 residues. Germline CDR1 is MNHNY and CDR2 is SVGAGI (reference sequence). The CDR3 DNA reads as TGTGCCAGCAGCGGACAGGGGAGCTCTGAAAAACTGTTTTTT. This translates into CASSGQGSSEKLFF.

This rearrangement joins TRBV4-3 to TRBJ1-4; D ambiguous. CDR1 and CDR2 from the germline V gene are LGHNA and YSLEER. The CDR3 runs to 14 residues. V shed 4 bases and J shed 4 bases, with 10 bases lying between them. CDR3 sequence reads: CASSRRGFNEKLFF. The CDR3 region has the DNA TGCGCCAGCAGCCGGCGGGGATTTAATGAAAAACTGTTTTTT.

The chain employs TRBV3-1 (or the pseudogene TRBV3-2) and TRBJ1-3; D not certain. The CDR3 length is 18 residues. Trimming removed 0 bases at V and 2 bases at J, with 17 bases between. The germline V gene has CDR1 LGHDT and CDR2 YNNKEL (reference sequence). CDR3 residues: CASSQDRGYRNPGNTIYF. The DNA for the CDR3 is TGTGCCAGCAGCCAAGACCGAGGGTACCGGAATCCTGGAAACACCATATATTTT.

The chain's CDR3 is CSASDRVSGNTIYF. CDR3 coding DNA: TGCAGTGCTAGTGACAGGGTCTCTGGAAACACCATATATTTT. V gene TRBV20-1 combines with J gene TRBJ1-3, with TRBD1 matching 7 bases. The CDR3 totals 14 residues. The ends lost 3 bases at V and 0 bases at J; junction bases unmatched: 2. CDR1 DFQATT and CDR2 SNEGSKA come from the germline V gene (reference sequence).

The chain links TRBV28 to TRBJ2-1, with TRBD2 matching 8 bases. Germline CDR1 is MDHEN and CDR2 is SYDVKM. The V gene end was trimmed by 5 bases and the J gene end by 7 bases; junction bases not matched to a gene: 7. The CDR3 runs 14 residues. This CDR3 reads CASSKAGTSNEQFF. For the CDR3, the DNA is TGTGCCAGCAGTAAAGCCGGGACTAGTAATGAGCAGTTCTTC.

This clone was seen only a few times. The V and J genes are TRBV19 and TRBJ1-5; 7 bases align to TRBD1. The CDR3 totals 17 residues. Looked up from germline, CDR1 is LNHDA and CDR2 is SQIVND (reference sequence). The trim removed 5 bases at V and 3 bases at J, leaving 13 bases unmatched. The CDR3 spells CASSPVGGSLVNQPQHF. DNA for the CDR3: TGTGCCAGTAGTCCGGTAGGGGGCTCTTTAGTCAATCAGCCCCAGCATTTT.

The V and J genes are TRBV10-1 and TRBJ1-3; 9 nucleotides match TRBD1. CDR1 WNHNN and CDR2 SYGVQD come from the germline V gene (reference sequence). Unmatched junction bases numbered 3, after V lost 6 bases and J lost 3 bases. This CDR3 is 14 amino acids long. The CDR3, as DNA: TGCGCCAGCAGCCGGACAGGGGATGGAAACACCATATATTTT. Translated, it gives CASSRTGDGNTIYF.

CDR3 region: CASSFNDRQAFF. The CDR3, as DNA: TGTGCCAGCAGCTTTAATGACAGACAAGCTTTCTTT. V usage is TRBV5-4 and J usage is TRBJ1-1, with D maybe TRBD1 (5 bases). The CDR3 contains 12 residues. Germline V CDR1 and CDR2: SGHNT, YYREEE (reference sequence). The V end lost 2 bases, the J end lost 9 bases, and 11 bases lay between the germline ends.

This clone was observed a few times. The chain links TRBV7-8 to TRBJ2-5, with D possibly matching TRBD1 (5 bases). The CDR3 covers 15 residues. Deletions cut 1 base from V and 5 bases from J, with 14 bases between. Looked up from germline, CDR1 is SGHVS and CDR2 is FQNEAQ. The CDR3 spells CASSLGTNQGETQYF. The CDR3 DNA sequence: TGTGCCAGCAGCTTAGGGACAAACCAAGGGGAGACCCAGTACTTC.

This chain uses TRBV6-5 with TRBJ2-7; 7 positions match TRBD2. The length of the CDR3 is 15 residues. The junction had 4 bases not matched to a gene; V was cut back by 0 bases and J by 2 bases. Germline lookup yields CDR1 MNHEY and CDR2 SVGAGI. CDR3 DNA: TGTGCCAGCAGTTACTCACAGCGGGGCCCCTACGAGCAGTACTTC. As protein: CASSYSQRGPYEQYF.

V usage is TRBV21-1 and J usage is TRBJ2-2; the DNA was not compared with TRBD1, the D call given in the table. TRBV21-1 is a recognized pseudogene. This CDR3 region has 17 residues. The CDR3 is CASSKQVGTENTGELFF. The CDR3, as DNA: TGTGCCAGCAGCAAGCAAGTGGGGACAGAGAACACCGGGGAGCTGTTTTTT.

The chain combines TRBV7-2 with TRBJ1-6; 7 bases are shared with TRBD1. CDR1 and CDR2 (germline): SGHTA, FQGNSA. Losses at the gene ends were 8 bases for V and 8 bases for J; bases not matched to a gene: 9. The CDR3 has 14 amino acids. CDR3 region: CASRRGNFDSPLHF. CDR3 nucleotides: TGTGCCAGCCGCAGGGGGAATTTTGATTCACCCCTCCACTTT.

The chain carries TRBV6-5 and TRBJ2-5; TRBD1 agrees at 8 bases. CDR3 length: 14 amino acids. The germline V gene encodes CDR1 MNHEY and CDR2 SVGAGI. With V trimmed by 6 bases and J by 4 bases, 7 bases remained unmatched. CDR3 sequence: CASSKRQGRETQYF. The DNA for the CDR3 is TGTGCCAGCAGCAAACGACAGGGGCGAGAGACCCAGTACTTC.

The chain combines TRBV4-3 with TRBJ1-5, with a tentative D call TRBD1 (6 bases). The ends were cut back, 0 bases at V and 6 bases at J, with 12 bases in the middle. Germline values: CDR1 LGHNA, CDR2 YSLEER. There are 15 residues in the CDR3. The CDR3 region has the DNA TGCGCCAGCAGCCAAGACAGGGGAACTGCTCAGCCCCAGCATTTT. As protein: CASSQDRGTAQPQHF.

The V gene is TRBV19, the J gene TRBJ2-7; D is unresolved. This CDR3 is built from 14 residues. CDR1 is LNHDA and CDR2 is SQIVND in the germline V gene (reference sequence). V lost 3 bases, J lost 5 bases, and 14 bases lay in between. CDR3: CASSIEERSDEQYF. CDR3 coding DNA: TGTGCCAGTAGTATCGAGGAGCGCAGCGACGAGCAGTACTTC. The complete variable domain, with remaining parts taken from reference TRBV19 and TRBJ2-7, reads DGGITQSPKYLFRKEGQNVTLSCEQNLNHDAMYWYRQDPGQGLRLIYYSQIVNDFQKGDIAEGYSVSREKKESFPLTVTSAQKNPTAFYLCASSIEERSDEQYFGPGTRLTVT.

The chain links TRBV5-5 to TRBJ1-2, with TRBD1 matching over 8 bases. With 1 base clipped from V and 5 bases from J, the junction kept 4 bases outside the gene matches. Per germline, CDR1 SGHKS and CDR2 YYEKEE (reference sequence). The CDR3 spans 14 residues. The CDR3 DNA follows: TGTGCCAGCAGCTTGTTAGGACAGGGATATGGCTACACCTTC. This gives the protein CASSLLGQGYGYTF.

The rearrangement links TRBV4-1 to TRBJ1-2; D is uncertain. This CDR3 spans 14 amino acids. The germline CDR1 and CDR2 sequences are MGHRA and YSYEKL. Trimming took off 3 bases at V and 8 bases at J, with 16 bases between the two ends. Written as DNA, the CDR3 is TGCGCCAGCAGCCACGGCCTGGAGGCTAAGGGCTACACCTTC. It yields the protein CASSHGLEAKGYTF.

The chain employs TRBV5-5 and TRBJ1-3, with unresolved D. V was cut by 2 bases and J by 1 base, with 13 bases left in between. The CDR3 spans 16 residues. Germline V gene lookup returns CDR1 SGHKS and CDR2 YYEKEE (reference sequence). CDR3 protein: CASSFAPGSSGNTIYF. Written as DNA, the CDR3 is TGTGCCAGCAGCTTCGCCCCGGGAAGTTCTGGAAACACCATATATTTT.